One sample yielded the 23 T cell receptor beta chains listed below, sequenced in a study of high-grade serous ovarian cancer treatment subgroups. Sequencing used immunoSEQ multiplex PCR; TCRdb keeps in-frame clones, though not all of them. Of approximately 40,000 clones detected, around three quarters appear once; the ten largest clones hold around 3.3%. Tumor tissue was taken before any definitive surgery or chemotherapy was given. The sequenced sample was tumor tissue. The receptor set was obtained from a human donor with high-grade serous ovarian cancer.

The rearrangement links TRBV18 to TRBJ1-5; no definite D call. Germline-derived CDR1 and CDR2 are KGHSH and LQKENI. The length of the CDR3 is 13 residues. V lost 8 bases and J lost 10, with 18 bases in between. DNA for the CDR3: TGTGCCAGCCGGAGGGAAGTTATGCGACCCCAGCATTTT. This gives the protein CASRREVMRPQHF.

The chain joins TRBV4-3 to TRBJ1-2; D unresolved. Trimming cost V 0 bases and J 4 bases, with 12 bases left between them. CDR1 LGHNA and CDR2 YSLEER come from the germline V gene. The CDR3 length is 15 residues. Written as DNA, the CDR3 is TGCGCCAGCAGCCAAGATCCTCAGCCTGTCTATGGCTACACCTTC. Translated, it gives CASSQDPQPVYGYTF.

The J gene is TRBJ1-5, the V gene TRBV28; no clear D gene. CDR1 is MDHEN, CDR2 SYDVKM, per germline. Trimming shortened V by 3 bases and J by 0 bases, and 9 bases separated the two germline ends. This CDR3 contains 15 residues. The CDR3 is CASSFGTASNQPQHF. The CDR3 coding sequence is TGTGCCAGCAGTTTCGGTACAGCTAGCAATCAGCCCCAGCATTTT.

The chain couples TRBV6-6 to TRBJ1-2; D possibly corresponds to TRBD1 (6 bases). CDR1 is MNHNY and CDR2 is SVGAGI in the germline V gene (reference sequence). This CDR3 is built from 12 residues. Trimming stripped 9 bases from V and 5 bases from J, with 13 bases between. The CDR3 sequence: CASQGNQYGYTF. CDR3 DNA sequence: TGTGCCAGTCAGGGGAACCAATATGGCTACACCTTC.

The chain carries TRBV10-2 and TRBJ2-7; the D is unclear. V dropped 3 bases and J dropped 3 bases, with 18 bases sitting between them. CDR1 and CDR2 (germline): WSHSY, SAAADI. The CDR3 spans 16 residues. The CDR3 here is CASSEIERGGYYEQYF. CDR3 nucleotides: TGCGCCAGCAGTGAAATCGAGCGTGGCGGTTACTACGAGCAGTACTTC.

The CDR3 spells CASRKTSGGVYEQYF. The DNA for the CDR3 is TGCGCCAGCAGAAAGACTAGCGGGGGTGTCTACGAGCAGTACTTC. The chain links TRBV5-1 to TRBJ2-7; 12 nucleotides align to TRBD2. Per the germline V gene, CDR1 is SGHRS and CDR2 is YFSETQ. This CDR3 has 15 residues. Trimming cost V 5 bases and J 3 bases; bases outside gene matches: 6.

The chain combines TRBV9 with TRBJ2-1, with 8 bases that match TRBD1. J gave up 7 bases and V 1 base, and 1 base lay outside the gene matches. Germline V gives CDR1 SGDLS, CDR2 YYNGEE. CDR3 length: 13 amino acids. The CDR3 loop is CASSVQGANEQFF. CDR3 bases: TGTGCCAGCAGCGTACAGGGGGCGAATGAGCAGTTCTTC.

The genes are TRBV27 and TRBJ2-4; a weak D match, TRBD2 (6 bases). The CDR3 has 16 amino acids. Germline V gives CDR1 MNHEY, CDR2 SMNVEV (reference sequence). Trimming took off 3 bases at V and 6 bases at J, with 18 bases between the two ends. CDR3 sequence reads: CASSLGPSEGGNIQYF. CDR3 DNA sequence: TGTGCCAGCAGTTTGGGGCCCTCGGAGGGAGGAAACATTCAGTACTTC.

The rearrangement joins TRBV2 to TRBJ2-3; the D gene could be TRBD1 or TRBD2 (5 bases each). Trimming cost V 1 base and J 2 bases, with 10 bases left between them. Germline loops: CDR1 SNHLY, CDR2 FYNNEI. The CDR3 has 15 residues. CDR3 amino acids: CASSEGGTYTDTQYF. CDR3 nucleotide sequence: TGTGCCAGCAGTGAAGGGGGGACCTACACAGATACGCAGTATTTT. Full variable domain (missing parts from reference TRBV2 and TRBJ2-3): EPEVTQTPSHQVTQMGQEVILRCVPISNHLYFYWYRQILGQKVEFLVSFYNNEISEKSEIFDDQFSVERPDGSNFTLKIRSTKLEDSAMYFCASSEGGTYTDTQYFGPGTRLTVL.

This clone occurred a few times. The chain links TRBV27 to TRBJ1-5; 7 bases map to TRBD1. This CDR3 contains 18 residues. CDR1 is MNHEY and CDR2 is SMNVEV in the germline V gene (reference sequence). Unmatched junction bases numbered 12, after V lost 2 bases and J lost 2 bases. The CDR3 bases are TGTGCCAGCAGTTTAAGGGGGACAGCCCGTGGTGGCAATCAGCCCCAGCATTTT. It specifies CASSLRGTARGGNQPQHF.

For the CDR3, the DNA is TGTGCCAGCAGCTTTAGGAGCACAGATACGCAGTATTTT. This encodes CASSFRSTDTQYF. The chain carries TRBV5-8 and TRBJ2-3; unclear D gene. The ends were cut back, 2 bases at V and 0 bases at J, with 4 bases in the middle. Per the germline V gene, CDR1 is SGHTS and CDR2 is YDEGEE. The CDR3 consists of 13 residues.

This clone appeared a few times. V and J are TRBV18 and TRBJ2-1, with 7 positions matching TRBD2. After removal of 3 bases from V and 8 bases from J, the junction contained 4 bases not matched to a gene. The CDR3 runs 13 residues. Germline values: CDR1 KGHSH, CDR2 LQKENI. DNA of the CDR3: TGTGCCAGCTCACCGACTAGCAGCTATGAGCAGTTCTTC. Protein sequence: CASSPTSSYEQFF.

The chain joins TRBV27 to TRBJ1-5, with D perhaps matching TRBD1 (6 bases). Trimming took 2 bases from V and 6 from J, leaving 8 bases between them. The CDR3 totals 13 residues. Germline-derived CDR1 and CDR2 are MNHEY and SMNVEV (reference sequence). The CDR3 spells CASSLEGGQPQHF. The CDR3 bases are TGTGCCAGCAGTTTAGAGGGGGGTCAGCCCCAGCATTTT.

The chain combines TRBV6-4 with TRBJ2-1; D call uncertain. Per germline, CDR1 MRHNA and CDR2 SNTAGT. The CDR3 contains 14 residues. V lost 2 bases and J lost 4, with 9 bases in between. The CDR3 loop is CASSDGGPYNEQFF. The CDR3 DNA is TGTGCCAGCAGTGACGGTGGACCATACAATGAGCAGTTCTTC.

The chain is built from TRBV28 and TRBJ2-5; 7 nucleotides align to TRBD1. CDR3 size: 14 residues. Looked up from germline, CDR1 is MDHEN and CDR2 is SYDVKM. The trim removed 5 bases at V and 7 bases at J, leaving 10 bases unmatched. CDR3 nucleotide sequence: TGTGCCAGCAGTACTGACGGACAGGCTATGACCCAGTACTTC. Translating gives CASSTDGQAMTQYF.

This clone has more than one count but fewer than ten. The V and J genes are TRBV19 and TRBJ1-2, with unresolved D. Trimming left V 5 bases short and J 6 bases short, with 16 bases between. Germline V gives CDR1 LNHDA, CDR2 SQIVND (reference sequence). This CDR3 is 14 amino acids long. The CDR3 loop is CASSETIASDGYTF. DNA for the CDR3: TGTGCCAGTAGTGAAACCATCGCCTCCGATGGCTACACCTTC.

This clone was seen only a few times. This sequence joins TRBV4-2 and TRBJ2-2, with D uncertain. This CDR3 is 15 amino acids long. The germline V and J ends were trimmed by 0 bases and 9 bases, with 14 bases remaining between them. Germline V gene lookup returns CDR1 LGHNA and CDR2 YNFKEQ. The CDR3 sequence: CASSQDWASYWELFF. CDR3 DNA: TGTGCCAGCAGCCAAGATTGGGCCAGTTACTGGGAGCTGTTTTTT.

This clone has a single count. Other DNA variants within this sample encode the same CDR3. This chain links TRBV6-5 with TRBJ2-1; D call uncertain. Trimming shortened V by 2 bases and J by 5 bases, and 13 bases separated the two germline ends. The CDR3 contains 15 residues. Germline loops: CDR1 MNHEY, CDR2 SVGAGI. In DNA form, the CDR3 reads TGTGCCAGCAGTTACGGGCGCGGCGGCCACAATGAGCAGTTCTTC. It translates to CASSYGRGGHNEQFF.

The chain couples TRBV10-3 to TRBJ1-1; tentatively, D is TRBD1 (5 bases). The CDR3 is 15 residues long. Trimming removed 4 bases at V and 1 base at J, with 13 bases between. Germline CDR1 and CDR2: ENHRY and SYGVKD. CDR3 protein: CAISGYPDRNTEAFF. CDR3 nucleotides: TGTGCCATCAGTGGATATCCCGACAGGAACACTGAAGCTTTCTTT.

V is TRBV11-3 and J is TRBJ2-3, with D perhaps being TRBD1 or TRBD2 (5 bases each). The V end lost 4 bases, the J end lost 2 bases, and 10 bases lay between the germline ends. The CDR3 runs 14 residues. Germline CDR1 reads SGHNT; CDR2 reads YENEEA. This CDR3 is CASSWGSDTDTQYF. The CDR3 DNA is TGTGCCAGCAGCTGGGGGTCTGACACAGATACGCAGTATTTT.

J is TRBJ1-2 and V is TRBV28; tentative D call: TRBD1 (6 bases). Germline CDR1 and CDR2: MDHEN and SYDVKM. Trimming left V 7 bases short and J 5 bases short, with 20 bases between. There are 15 residues in the CDR3. CDR3 nucleotide sequence: TGTGCCAGCACCAACGAGGGGAGGGGGACATATGGCTACACCTTC. Translated, it gives CASTNEGRGTYGYTF.

The rearrangement links TRBV5-1 to TRBJ1-1; 7 bases line up with TRBD1. The CDR3 is made up of 17 amino acids. V was pared by 2 bases and J by 1 base, with 11 bases of the junction left unmatched. Germline CDR1 SGHRS, CDR2 YFSETQ. The CDR3 is CASSLVRQGGANTEAFF. The CDR3, as DNA: TGCGCCAGCAGCTTAGTTAGACAGGGCGGAGCGAACACTGAAGCTTTCTTT.

The chain recombines TRBV27 with TRBJ1-1; 9 bases are shared with TRBD1. This CDR3 is built from 14 residues. Germline V gives CDR1 MNHEY, CDR2 SMNVEV (reference sequence). J was trimmed by 1 base and V by 5 bases; bases with no gene match: 2. CDR3 sequence (DNA): TGTGCCAGCAGTCGGGACAGGGAGAACACTGAAGCTTTCTTT. It specifies CASSRDRENTEAFF.